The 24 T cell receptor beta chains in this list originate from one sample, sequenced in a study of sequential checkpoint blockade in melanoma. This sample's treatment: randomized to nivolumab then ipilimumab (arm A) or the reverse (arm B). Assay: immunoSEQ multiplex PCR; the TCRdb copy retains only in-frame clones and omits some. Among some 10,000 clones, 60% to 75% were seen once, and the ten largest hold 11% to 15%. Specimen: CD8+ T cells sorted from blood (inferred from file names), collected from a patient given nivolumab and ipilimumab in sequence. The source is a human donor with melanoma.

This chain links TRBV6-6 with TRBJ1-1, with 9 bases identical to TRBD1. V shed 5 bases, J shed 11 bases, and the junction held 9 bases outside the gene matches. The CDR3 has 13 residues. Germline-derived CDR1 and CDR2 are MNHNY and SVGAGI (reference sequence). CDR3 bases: TGTGCCAGCAGTCCCCGGGACAGGGAGAGGGCTTTCTTT. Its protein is CASSPRDRERAFF.

CDR3 sequence reads: CASSSLAGGGNEQFF. The DNA of the CDR3 is TGTGCCAGCAGCTCACTAGCGGGAGGGGGGAATGAGCAGTTCTTC. The V gene is TRBV7-6, the J gene TRBJ2-1; 13 bases fit TRBD2. Germline CDR1 and CDR2: SGHVS and FNYEAQ. The CDR3 has 15 residues. The ends lost 4 bases at V and 7 bases at J; junction bases unmatched: 4.

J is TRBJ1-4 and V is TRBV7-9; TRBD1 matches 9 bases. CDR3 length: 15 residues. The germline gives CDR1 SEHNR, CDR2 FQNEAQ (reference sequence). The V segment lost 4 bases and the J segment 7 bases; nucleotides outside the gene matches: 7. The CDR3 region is CASSSEQGAGEKLFF. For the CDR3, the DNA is TGTGCCAGCAGCTCCGAACAGGGGGCGGGTGAAAAACTGTTTTTT.

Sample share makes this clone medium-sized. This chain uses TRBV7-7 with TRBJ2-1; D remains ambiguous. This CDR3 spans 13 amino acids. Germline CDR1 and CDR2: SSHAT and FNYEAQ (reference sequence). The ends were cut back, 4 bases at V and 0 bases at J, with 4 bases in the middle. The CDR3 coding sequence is TGTGCCAGCAGCTCCAGCTCCTACAATGAGCAGTTCTTC. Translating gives CASSSSSYNEQFF.

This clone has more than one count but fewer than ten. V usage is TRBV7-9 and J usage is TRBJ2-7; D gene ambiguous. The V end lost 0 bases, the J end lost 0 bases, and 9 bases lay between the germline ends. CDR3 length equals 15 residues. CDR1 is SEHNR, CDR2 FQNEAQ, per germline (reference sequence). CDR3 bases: TGTGCCAGCAGCTTAGCACCAGGTAGCTCCTACGAGCAGTACTTC. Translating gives CASSLAPGSSYEQYF.

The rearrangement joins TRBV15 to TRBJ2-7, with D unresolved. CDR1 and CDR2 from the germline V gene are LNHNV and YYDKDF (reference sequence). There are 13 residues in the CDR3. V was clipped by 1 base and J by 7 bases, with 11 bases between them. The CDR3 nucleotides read TGTGCCACCAGCAGAGGTGCCCCGGAGGAGCAGTACGTC. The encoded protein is CATSRGAPEEQYV.

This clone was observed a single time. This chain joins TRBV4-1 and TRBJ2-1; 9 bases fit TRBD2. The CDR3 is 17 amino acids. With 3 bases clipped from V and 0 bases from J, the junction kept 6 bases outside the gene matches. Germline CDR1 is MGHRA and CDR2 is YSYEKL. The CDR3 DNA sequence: TGCGCCAGCAGCCAGGGACTAGCCCGGGGCTCCTACAATGAGCAGTTCTTC. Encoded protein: CASSQGLARGSYNEQFF.

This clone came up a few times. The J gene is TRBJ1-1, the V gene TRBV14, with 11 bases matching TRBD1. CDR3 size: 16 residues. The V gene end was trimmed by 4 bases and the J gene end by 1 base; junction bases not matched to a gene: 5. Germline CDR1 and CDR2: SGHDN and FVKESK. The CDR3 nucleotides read TGTGCCAGCAGCCCCCGGGACAGGGGGACGAACACTGAAGCTTTCTTT. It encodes CASSPRDRGTNTEAFF.

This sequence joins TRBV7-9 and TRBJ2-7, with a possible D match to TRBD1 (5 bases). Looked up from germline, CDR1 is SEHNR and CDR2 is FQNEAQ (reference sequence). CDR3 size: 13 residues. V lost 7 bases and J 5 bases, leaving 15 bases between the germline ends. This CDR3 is CASTATEFDEQYF. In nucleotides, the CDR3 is TGTGCCAGCACTGCGACAGAATTCGACGAGCAGTACTTC. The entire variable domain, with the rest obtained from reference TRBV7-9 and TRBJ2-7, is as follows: DTGVSQNPRHKITKRGQNVTFRCDPISEHNRLYWYRQTLGQGPEFLTYFQNEAQLEKSRLLSDRFSAERPKGSFSTLEIQRTEQGDSAMYLCASTATEFDEQYFGPGTRLTVT.

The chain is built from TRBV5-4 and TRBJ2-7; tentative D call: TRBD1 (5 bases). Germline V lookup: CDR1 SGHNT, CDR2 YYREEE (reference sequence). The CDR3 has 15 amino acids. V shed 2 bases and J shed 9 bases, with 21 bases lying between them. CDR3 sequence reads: CASSLSQGALGGQYF. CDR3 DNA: TGTGCCAGCAGCTTAAGTCAAGGGGCCCTAGGTGGGCAGTACTTC.

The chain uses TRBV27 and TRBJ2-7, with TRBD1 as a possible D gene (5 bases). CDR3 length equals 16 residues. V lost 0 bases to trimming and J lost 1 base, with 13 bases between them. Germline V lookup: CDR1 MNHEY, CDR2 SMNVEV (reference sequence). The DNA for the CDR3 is TGTGCCAGCAGTTTATCGTTAGGGGATGCATCCTACGAGCAGTACTTC. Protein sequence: CASSLSLGDASYEQYF.

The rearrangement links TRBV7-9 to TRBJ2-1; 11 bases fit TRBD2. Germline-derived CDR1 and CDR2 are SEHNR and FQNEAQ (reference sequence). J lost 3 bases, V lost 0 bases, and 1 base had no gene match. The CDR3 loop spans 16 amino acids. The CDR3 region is CASSLALAGVYNEQFF. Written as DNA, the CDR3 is TGTGCCAGCAGCTTAGCACTAGCGGGAGTCTACAATGAGCAGTTCTTC.

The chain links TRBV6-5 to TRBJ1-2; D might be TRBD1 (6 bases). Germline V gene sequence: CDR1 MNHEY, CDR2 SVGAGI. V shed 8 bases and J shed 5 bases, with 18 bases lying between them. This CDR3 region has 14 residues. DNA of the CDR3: TGTGCCAGCCGCTTATTAGGACAGTTTTATGGCTACACCTTC. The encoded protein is CASRLLGQFYGYTF.

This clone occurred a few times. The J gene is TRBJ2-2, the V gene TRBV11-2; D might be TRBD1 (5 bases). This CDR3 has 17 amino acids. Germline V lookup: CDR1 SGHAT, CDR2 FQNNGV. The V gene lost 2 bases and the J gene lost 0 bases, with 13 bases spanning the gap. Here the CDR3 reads CASSLYGAGSNTGELFF. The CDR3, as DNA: TGTGCCAGCAGCTTATATGGTGCAGGGTCGAACACCGGGGAGCTGTTTTTT.

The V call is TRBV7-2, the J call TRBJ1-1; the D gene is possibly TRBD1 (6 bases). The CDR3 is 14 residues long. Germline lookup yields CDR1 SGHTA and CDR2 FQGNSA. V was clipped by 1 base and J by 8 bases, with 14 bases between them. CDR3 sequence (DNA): TGTGCCAGCAGCTTAGGCGGGGGCACGATAGAAGCTTTCTTT. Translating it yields CASSLGGGTIEAFF.

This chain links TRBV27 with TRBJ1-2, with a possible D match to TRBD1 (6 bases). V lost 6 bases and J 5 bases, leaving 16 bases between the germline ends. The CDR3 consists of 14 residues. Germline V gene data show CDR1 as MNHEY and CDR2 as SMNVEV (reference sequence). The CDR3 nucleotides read TGTGCCAGCAGAACTAGGGGGAGTTGGTATGGCTACACCTTC. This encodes CASRTRGSWYGYTF.

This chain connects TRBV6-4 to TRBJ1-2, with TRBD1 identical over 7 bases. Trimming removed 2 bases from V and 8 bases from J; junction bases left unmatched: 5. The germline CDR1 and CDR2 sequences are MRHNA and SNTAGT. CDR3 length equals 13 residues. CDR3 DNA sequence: TGTGCCAGCAGTGACGGGACAGCTCAGGGCTACACCTTC. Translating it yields CASSDGTAQGYTF.

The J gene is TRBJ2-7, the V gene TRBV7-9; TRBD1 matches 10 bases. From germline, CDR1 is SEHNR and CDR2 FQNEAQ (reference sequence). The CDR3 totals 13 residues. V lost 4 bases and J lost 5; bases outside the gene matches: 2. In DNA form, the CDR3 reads TGTGCCAGCAGCTCAGGACAGGGGGACGAGCAGTACTTC. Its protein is CASSSGQGDEQYF.

Here the CDR3 DNA reads TGTGCCAGCAGCCGCCGGGACTTAAATTCACCCCTCCACTTT. It specifies CASSRRDLNSPLHF. The rearrangement uses TRBV14 and TRBJ1-6; the D gene is possibly TRBD1 (5 bases). The CDR3 is made up of 14 amino acids. Germline assignment: CDR1 SGHDN and CDR2 FVKESK. V lost 4 bases, J lost 7 bases, and 11 bases lay in between. The full variable domain, with the rest looked up from reference TRBV14 and TRBJ1-6, is EAGVTQFPSHSVIEKGQTVTLRCDPISGHDNLYWYRRVMGKEIKFLLHFVKESKQDESGMPNNRFLAERTGGTYSTLKVQPAELEDSGVYFCASSRRDLNSPLHFGNGTRLTVT.

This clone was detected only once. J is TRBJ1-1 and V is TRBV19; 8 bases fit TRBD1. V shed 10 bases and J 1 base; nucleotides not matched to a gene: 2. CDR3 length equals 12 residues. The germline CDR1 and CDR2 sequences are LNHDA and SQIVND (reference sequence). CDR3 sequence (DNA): TGTGCCACCGGGACAGGGAACACTGAAGCTTTCTTT. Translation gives CATGTGNTEAFF.

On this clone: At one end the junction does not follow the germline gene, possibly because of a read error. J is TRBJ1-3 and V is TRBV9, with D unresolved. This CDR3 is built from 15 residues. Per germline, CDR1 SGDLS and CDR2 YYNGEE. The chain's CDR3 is CAGSGSPGYGNTIYF. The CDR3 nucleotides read TGTGCCGGCAGCGGCTCCCCGGGGTACGGAAACACCATATATTTT. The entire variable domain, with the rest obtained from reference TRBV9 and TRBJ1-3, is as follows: DSGVTQTPKHLITATGQRVTLRCSPRSGDLSVYWYQQSLDQGLQFLIQYYNGEERAKGNILERFSAQQFPDLHSELNLSSLELGDSALYFCAGSGSPGYGNTIYFGEGSWLTVV.

CDR3 nucleotide sequence: TGTGCAAGTCGCTTATGTGCGGGAGGACGCTACAATGAGCAGTTCTTC. Its translation: CASRLCAGGRYNEQFF. This chain connects TRBV12-2 to TRBJ2-1; the tabulated D call, TRBD2, remains unverified against the DNA. TRBV12-2 is a pseudogene locus. CDR3 length equals 16 residues.

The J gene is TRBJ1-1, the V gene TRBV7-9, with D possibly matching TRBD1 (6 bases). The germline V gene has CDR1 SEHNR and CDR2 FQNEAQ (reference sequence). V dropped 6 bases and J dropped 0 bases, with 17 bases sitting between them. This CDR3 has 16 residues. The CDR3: CASRPRDTGMNTEAFF. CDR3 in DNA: TGTGCCAGCAGACCAAGGGACACCGGGATGAACACTGAAGCTTTCTTT.

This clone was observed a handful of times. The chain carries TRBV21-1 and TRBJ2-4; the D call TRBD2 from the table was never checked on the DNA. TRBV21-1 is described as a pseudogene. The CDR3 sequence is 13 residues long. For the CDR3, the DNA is TGTGCCAGCAGCAAAACTAGCGAAAACATTCAGTACTTC. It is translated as CASSKTSENIQYF.